A single sample is the source of the 21 T cell receptor beta chains below, sequenced in a study of blood T cell repertoires in COVID-19 (dated by TCRdb to the early 2020s). The protocol used for the library was the immunoSEQ multiplex PCR assay. Sourced from immuneACCESS, this table was stored by TCRdb with only in-frame sequences that have V and J called. A share of the clones is absent; for the studies checked, an unresolved V gene accounts for under half, and the remainder has no known explanation. This sample comprises 65,000 to 85,000 clones, around nine tenths of them detected only once. Roughly 7.2% of the sample comes from the top ten. What was sequenced was peripheral blood. The receptors shown here come from a human donor in a cohort sampled during active COVID-19.

The chain links TRBV3-1 (or the pseudogene TRBV3-2) to TRBJ2-7, with 7 bases matching TRBD1. Germline CDR1 is LGHDT and CDR2 is YNNKEL (reference sequence). The length of the CDR3 is 14 residues. J was trimmed by 1 base and V by 5 bases; bases with no gene match: 5. The CDR3 loop is CASSTGTESYEQYF. DNA of the CDR3: TGTGCCAGCAGCACCGGGACAGAATCCTACGAGCAGTACTTC.

CDR3 sequence (DNA): TGTGCCAGTAGTATGTTCGGCGGGGGGGCCTCCTACAATGAGCAGTTCTTC. As protein: CASSMFGGGASYNEQFF. V gene TRBV19 combines with J gene TRBJ2-1, with 9 bases lining up with TRBD2. The V segment lost 3 bases and the J segment 0 bases; nucleotides outside the gene matches: 6. CDR3 size: 17 residues. The germline V gene encodes CDR1 LNHDA and CDR2 SQIVND (reference sequence).

The chain uses TRBV2 and TRBJ2-2; 14 nucleotides align to TRBD2. V shed 4 bases and J 7 bases; nucleotides not matched to a gene: 5. The CDR3 length is 16 residues. Germline V lookup: CDR1 SNHLY, CDR2 FYNNEI. The CDR3 nucleotides are TGTGCCAGCAGTGGACTAGCGGGGGGGCGCGGCGGGGAGCTGTTTTTT. Encoded protein: CASSGLAGGRGGELFF.

The chain carries TRBV20-1 and TRBJ2-7; D is perhaps TRBD2 (7 bases). Germline V gene data show CDR1 as DFQATT and CDR2 as SNEGSKA (reference sequence). The CDR3 extends over 12 amino acids. The V end was cut by 3 bases, the J end by 6 bases, with 12 bases between. The CDR3 spells CSASGGGVEQYF. The CDR3 DNA reads TGCAGTGCTAGTGGGGGGGGCGTCGAGCAGTACTTC.

CDR3 amino acids: CASSPGQGSAEQYF. CDR3 in DNA: TGTGCCAGCAGTCCGGGACAGGGATCAGCCGAGCAGTACTTC. The genes are TRBV6-5 and TRBJ2-7; 9 bases fit TRBD1. The length of the CDR3 is 14 residues. Unmatched junction bases numbered 8, after V lost 5 bases and J lost 6 bases. The germline CDR1 and CDR2 sequences are MNHEY and SVGAGI.

This clone was counted a single time. Additional DNA sequences in this sample encode the identical CDR3. The chain links TRBV5-1 to TRBJ2-2; perhaps TRBD1 as D (7 bases). The CDR3 extends over 15 amino acids. Germline V gives CDR1 SGHRS, CDR2 YFSETQ. V lost 0 bases and J lost 4, with 10 bases in between. CDR3 amino acids: CASSLGQGGTGELFF. In DNA form, the CDR3 reads TGCGCCAGCAGCTTGGGCCAGGGGGGCACCGGGGAGCTGTTTTTT.

The rearrangement uses TRBV4-3 and TRBJ2-1, with TRBD2 matching over 16 bases. With 0 bases clipped from V and 6 bases from J, the junction kept 5 bases outside the gene matches. There are 18 residues in the CDR3. The germline V gene has CDR1 LGHNA and CDR2 YSLEER. The chain's CDR3 is CASSQDRGLAGGVNEQFF. Here the CDR3 DNA reads TGCGCCAGCAGCCAAGATAGGGGACTAGCGGGGGGGGTCAATGAGCAGTTCTTC.

The chain has TRBV28 and TRBJ2-6; 8 bases align to TRBD2. This CDR3 is built from 16 residues. Germline V gene sequence: CDR1 MDHEN, CDR2 SYDVKM. V lost 5 bases to trimming and J lost 1 base; unmatched junction nucleotides: 4. The CDR3 DNA sequence: TGTGCCAGCAGTGCCCGGGGGGGGTCTGGGGCCAACGTCCTGACTTTC. It specifies CASSARGGSGANVLTF.

V is TRBV25-1 and J is TRBJ2-6, with TRBD1 identical over 7 bases. CDR3 length: 17 amino acids. The V and J ends lost 4 bases and 1 base, in that order; junction bases with no gene match: 7. CDR1 is MGHDK, CDR2 SYGVNS, per germline. CDR3 nucleotide sequence: TGTGCCAGCAGTGTAGGGGGCTCAGAGTCTGGGGCCAACGTCCTGACTTTC. Translating it yields CASSVGGSESGANVLTF. The full variable domain, its missing parts supplied by reference TRBV25-1 and TRBJ2-6, is EADIYQTPRYLVIGTGKKITLECSQTMGHDKMYWYQQDPGMELHLIHYSYGVNSTEKGDLSSESTVSRIRTEHFPLTLESARPSHTSQYLCASSVGGSESGANVLTFGAGSRLTVL.

The rearrangement joins TRBV10-1 to TRBJ1-6, with 7 bases that match TRBD1. Germline CDR1 is WNHNN and CDR2 is SYGVQD (reference sequence). Unmatched junction bases numbered 12, after V lost 7 bases and J lost 9 bases. The CDR3 covers 15 residues. The CDR3, as DNA: TGCGCCAGCACAGAATCAAGGGACAGAAGTTCACCCCTCCACTTT. Its translation is CASTESRDRSSPLHF.

The rearrangement links TRBV6-2 or TRBV6-3 to TRBJ2-3; a possible D gene is TRBD1 (6 bases). This CDR3 spans 18 amino acids. Trimming removed 2 bases at V and 6 bases at J, with 24 bases between. Germline V gene data show CDR1 as MNHEY and CDR2 as SVGEGT. The CDR3 DNA sequence: TGTGCCAGCAGTTACCCCCCCCCAGGGGCTAGCAGGCGGGATACGCAGTATTTT. The encoded protein is CASSYPPPGASRRDTQYF.

There are a few counts of this clone. The chain links TRBV25-1 to TRBJ2-7, with 10 bases fitting TRBD2. The ends lost 4 bases at V and 0 bases at J; junction bases unmatched: 9. The CDR3 length is 17 residues. Germline lookup yields CDR1 MGHDK and CDR2 SYGVNS. The CDR3 reads CASSVSGLAAYSYEQYF. The CDR3, as DNA: TGTGCCAGCAGTGTATCCGGACTAGCGGCATACTCCTACGAGCAGTACTTC.

The V gene is TRBV5-4, the J gene TRBJ2-4; 8 nucleotides align to TRBD2. The CDR3 consists of 15 residues. CDR1 is SGHNT and CDR2 is YYREEE in the germline V gene (reference sequence). The V gene end was trimmed by 3 bases and the J gene end by 6 bases; junction bases not matched to a gene: 8. The CDR3 loop reads CASSSPGGEPNIQYF. The CDR3 coding sequence is TGTGCCAGCAGCTCGCCGGGGGGGGAGCCAAACATTCAGTACTTC.

V gene TRBV7-2 combines with J gene TRBJ1-1, with D unresolved. Germline values: CDR1 SGHTA, CDR2 FQGNSA. The ends were cut back, 4 bases at V and 4 bases at J, with 10 bases in the middle. The CDR3 is made up of 13 amino acids. This CDR3 reads CASSSARATEAFF. DNA of the CDR3: TGTGCCAGCAGCTCCGCGAGGGCCACTGAAGCTTTCTTT.

This clone was recorded once. CDR3 sequence (DNA): TGTGCCAGCAGCTTGGACACCAACTATGGCTACACCTTC. As protein: CASSLDTNYGYTF. The chain is built from TRBV5-5 and TRBJ1-2; D not certain. V lost 0 bases and J 2 bases, leaving 5 bases between the germline ends. CDR1 is SGHKS, CDR2 YYEKEE, per germline (reference sequence). The CDR3 spans 13 residues.

The V and J genes are TRBV6-5 and TRBJ2-1, with 7 bases that match TRBD2. Germline-derived CDR1 and CDR2 are MNHEY and SVGAGI. This CDR3 contains 15 residues. V lost 6 bases, J lost 3 bases, and 8 bases stayed unmatched. The CDR3 DNA sequence: TGTGCCAGCAGCCCCGGGGGGTTTGACTACAATGAGCAGTTCTTC. Its translation is CASSPGGFDYNEQFF.

The chain is built from TRBV5-4 and TRBJ2-1; TRBD2 aligns across 11 bases. CDR1 is SGHNT and CDR2 is YYREEE in the germline V gene (reference sequence). The CDR3 is made up of 15 amino acids. Losses at the gene ends were 4 bases for V and 7 bases for J; bases not matched to a gene: 7. This chain's CDR3 is CASSISSGGRNEQFF. In DNA, the CDR3 is TGTGCCAGCAGCATTTCTAGCGGGGGGAGAAATGAGCAGTTCTTC.

V gene TRBV5-1 combines with J gene TRBJ1-2, with D possibly matching TRBD1 (6 bases). Trimming removed 4 bases at V and 6 bases at J, with 13 bases between. The CDR3 is 13 residues long. Germline-derived CDR1 and CDR2 are SGHRS and YFSETQ. The DNA for the CDR3 is TGCGCCAGCAGCCCATGGACAGTTGATGGCTACACCTTC. It specifies CASSPWTVDGYTF.

This rearrangement joins TRBV4-3 to TRBJ1-3; unclear D gene. The germline gives CDR1 LGHNA, CDR2 YSLEER. The CDR3 extends over 14 amino acids. Trimming removed 1 base from V and 1 base from J, with 5 bases in between. The CDR3 loop is CASSQVLSGNTIYF. The CDR3, as DNA: TGCGCCAGCAGCCAAGTATTATCTGGAAACACCATATATTTT.

With respect to this clone: Different DNA sequences within this sample yield the same CDR3. The chain couples TRBV9 to TRBJ1-3, with 8 nucleotides matching TRBD1. V lost 0 bases to trimming and J lost 13 bases; unmatched junction nucleotides: 18. The CDR3 spans 17 residues. Germline CDR1 reads SGDLS; CDR2 reads YYNGEE. CDR3: CASSVVGGGGNRDRIYF. The CDR3 nucleotides read TGTGCCAGCAGCGTAGTAGGGGGCGGGGGAAACCGGGACAGGATATATTTT.

The CDR3 DNA sequence: TGTGCCAGCAGTGTTTTGGACAGGGTCATCGAAGAGACCCAGTACTTC. It translates to CASSVLDRVIEETQYF. V usage is TRBV2 and J usage is TRBJ2-5; 8 bases fit TRBD1. CDR1 and CDR2 from the germline V gene are SNHLY and FYNNEI. V trimming: 4 bases; J trimming: 3 bases; junction bases outside the gene matches: 10. The CDR3 covers 16 residues.